This T cell receptor (beta chain) was identified in a study of blood T cell repertoires in COVID-19. Overall study: Sites across the United States, Italy and Spain contributed samples from acute and convalescent COVID-19. Sources were T cells, B-cell-depleted T cells, or PBMCs; the material itself was cDNA or gDNA.

As processed by the authors: The assay estimated nucleated cells by amplifying reference gene primers. The table came from immunoSEQ multiplex PCR; TCRdb's copy has only in-frame clones and leaves some out. That table gives V, J and clone size, and the DNA gave D and trimming. This sample yields about 55,000 clones, of which less than 90% are seen a single time; 1.9% belongs to the top ten. Trimming removed 5 bases from V and 12 bases from J, with 19 bases in between. The CDR3 is 13 amino acids. Germline CDR1 is MDHEN and CDR2 is SYDVKM. Sequencing used peripheral blood. The genes are TRBV28 and TRBJ1-1; weak D call: TRBD1 (6 bases). The clonotype originates from a woman between 55 and 75 years old with acute or convalescent COVID-19. The CDR3 DNA is TGTGCCAGCAGTGTAGGGGGATATCAAGGTACTTTCTTT. This encodes CASSVGGYQGTFF.